The 7 T cell receptor beta chains listed next were all sequenced from one sample in a study of CD8 T cells in Susac syndrome. RNA amounts of 0.5 to 1 ug underwent reverse transcription with random hexamers. From the immunoSEQ multiplex PCR reads, TCRdb called clonotypes with MiXCR, one entry per CDR3 protein. This table has about 200,000 distinct CDR3 sequences, roughly 95% appearing once. The sample comprised CD4+ T cells from PBMCs. Receptor source: a human donor in good health.

The genes are TRBV5-1 and TRBJ2-5; 7 bases line up with TRBD2. CDR1 and CDR2 (germline): SGHRS, YFSETQ. This CDR3 spans 15 amino acids. V shed 1 base, J shed 0 bases, and the junction held 3 bases outside the gene matches. CDR3 sequence reads: CASSLSGKDQETQYF. In DNA form, the CDR3 reads TGCGCCAGCAGCTTGAGCGGGAAGGACCAAGAGACCCAGTACTTC.

The chain recombines TRBV3-1 with TRBJ1-1; D unresolved. CDR3 length equals 14 residues. V was pared by 3 bases and J by 7 bases, with 15 bases between. Per the germline V gene, CDR1 is LGHDT and CDR2 is YNNKEL (reference sequence). In DNA, the CDR3 is TGTGCCAGCAGCCACCTTCAACGCGGGGATGAAGCTTTCTTT. Amino acids: CASSHLQRGDEAFF.

V usage is TRBV10-3 and J usage is TRBJ2-3; 11 bases are shared with TRBD2. Germline CDR1 ENHRY, CDR2 SYGVKD. The CDR3 spans 17 residues. Trimming removed 5 bases from V and 2 bases from J; junction bases left unmatched: 9. DNA for the CDR3: TGTGCCATCAGTACTAGCGGGGGAGCAATAAACACAGATACGCAGTATTTT. As protein: CAISTSGGAINTDTQYF.

This chain joins TRBV25-1 and TRBJ2-1; D gene unclear. Trimming took 2 bases from V and 5 from J, leaving 10 bases between them. CDR1 is MGHDK and CDR2 is SYGVNS in the germline V gene. The CDR3 has 14 amino acids. CDR3 sequence: CASSERTNHNEQFF. The CDR3 nucleotides are TGTGCCAGCAGTGAACGGACCAACCACAATGAGCAGTTCTTC. The entire variable domain, with the rest obtained from reference TRBV25-1 and TRBJ2-1, is as follows: EADIYQTPRYLVIGTGKKITLECSQTMGHDKMYWYQQDPGMELHLIHYSYGVNSTEKGDLSSESTVSRIRTEHFPLTLESARPSHTSQYLCASSERTNHNEQFFGPGTRLTVL.

The chain carries TRBV20-1 and TRBJ2-1; the D gene is possibly TRBD1 (6 bases). Trimming took off 5 bases at V and 6 bases at J, with 20 bases between the two ends. Germline loops: CDR1 DFQATT, CDR2 SNEGSKA (reference sequence). This CDR3 region has 15 residues. CDR3 DNA: TGCAGTGCTCCCGAGAGATGGGGGCTGGGCAATGAGCAGTTCTTC. Amino acid sequence: CSAPERWGLGNEQFF.

The V and J genes are TRBV6-2 or TRBV6-3 and TRBJ1-5; D gene uncertain. Trimming left V 2 bases short and J 4 bases short, with 9 bases between. Germline V gene lookup returns CDR1 MNHEY and CDR2 SVGEGT. The CDR3 has 14 residues. Written as DNA, the CDR3 is TGTGCCAGCAGTTACCGAATGGGGAATCAGCCCCAGCATTTT. This codes for CASSYRMGNQPQHF.

CDR3 sequence reads: CSARRGAGADTQYF. Written as DNA, the CDR3 is TGCAGTGCTAGAAGGGGGGCCGGGGCAGATACGCAGTATTTT. J is TRBJ2-3 and V is TRBV20-1; tentatively, D is TRBD1 or TRBD2 (6 bases each). In germline, CDR1 is DFQATT, CDR2 SNEGSKA (reference sequence). This CDR3 contains 14 residues. V dropped 2 bases and J dropped 4 bases, with 13 bases sitting between them.